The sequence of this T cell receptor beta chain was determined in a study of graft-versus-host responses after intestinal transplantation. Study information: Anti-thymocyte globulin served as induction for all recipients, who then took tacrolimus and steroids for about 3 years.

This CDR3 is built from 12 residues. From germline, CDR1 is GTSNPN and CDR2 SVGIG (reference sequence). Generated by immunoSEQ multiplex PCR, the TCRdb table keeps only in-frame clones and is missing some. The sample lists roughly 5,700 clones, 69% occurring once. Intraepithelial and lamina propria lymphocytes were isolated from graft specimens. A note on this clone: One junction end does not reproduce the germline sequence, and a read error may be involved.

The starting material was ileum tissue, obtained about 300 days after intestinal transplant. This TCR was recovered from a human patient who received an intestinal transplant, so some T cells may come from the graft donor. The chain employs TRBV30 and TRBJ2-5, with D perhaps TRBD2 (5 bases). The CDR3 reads CAWEGLREIQYF. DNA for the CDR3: TGTGCCTGGGAAGGACTGAGGGAGATCCAGTACTTC.